The entry below gives a single TCR beta chain sequence along with its context. As yet, its antigen is unknown. One entry per CDR3 protein results from TCRdb running MiXCR on the RT-PCR reads. The sample has approximately 700,000 distinct CDR3 sequences; around 16% are singletons. The sample originates from a study of response to subunit inactivated influenza vaccine. CDR1 and CDR2 from the germline V gene are DFQATT and SNEGSKA (reference sequence). This CDR3 spans 13 amino acids. Trimming pared 6 bases from V and 4 bases from J, leaving 12 bases between. Study-wide results and limits: Authors proposed each seasonal influenza vaccination draws in few new T cells.

The rearrangement joins TRBV20-1 to TRBJ2-2; TRBD1 is a possible D gene (6 bases). The sample consisted of PBMCs from blood, taken less than 13 days after vaccination. The sequence was collected from a man aged 50 or older who received an inactivated influenza vaccine. The CDR3: CSASRGGTGELFF. In nucleotides, the CDR3 is TGCAGTGCCTCCAGGGGCGGCACCGGGGAGCTGTTTTTT.